These T cell receptor beta chains were read from a single sample in a study of CD8+ T cells in alopecia areata. This table comes from immunoSEQ multiplex PCR, and its TCRdb copy is limited to in-frame clones, with some not included. The sample has roughly 220,000 clones; around two fifths are singletons. Sequences were derived from CD4+ T cells sorted from blood, sampled around week 31, from a patient treated with tofacitinib. These receptors were obtained from a human donor with alopecia areata. CDR3s include the opening cysteine and the closing phenylalanine or tryptophan. D genes are given only for firm matches. Size tells how often a clone was seen (once, few, many) or the class of an expanded clone, and some rows leave it out.

clone_size	j_call	d_call	v_call	cdr3_nt	cdr3_aa
NA	TRBJ2-3	NA	TRBV7-9	TGTGCCAGCAGCTTACGGGAGCTGAGCACAGATACGCAGTATTTT	CASSLRELSTDTQYF
few	TRBJ2-1	TRBD1	TRBV19	TGTGCCAGTAGTTCTGGACAGGGGCATGAGCAGTTCTTC	CASSSGQGHEQFF
few	TRBJ1-5	NA	TRBV7-9	TGTGCCAGCACGGCAGGGTCAAGGCCCCAGCATTTT	CASTAGSRPQHF
NA	TRBJ1-6	NA	TRBV6-6	TGTGCCAGCAGTTACTGGGCGGGGGAAAATAATTCACCCCTCCACTTT	CASSYWAGENNSPLHF
NA	TRBJ1-4	NA	TRBV4-2	TGTGCCAGCAGCCCGGACCCGAATGAAAAACTGTTTTTT	CASSPDPNEKLFF
NA	TRBJ1-4	TRBD1	TRBV6-6	TGTGCCAGCAGTTACCTGGGACAGAATGAAAAACTGTTTTTT	CASSYLGQNEKLFF
few	TRBJ2-1	TRBD1	TRBV19	TGTGCCAGTAGTATTGTGACAGGGGTCCAGTTCTTC	CASSIVTGVQFF
few	TRBJ1-2	NA	TRBV7-9	TGTGCCAGCAGCCTAAGGGACCCCGTGGGCTATGGCTACACCTTC	CASSLRDPVGYGYTF
NA	TRBJ2-1	NA	TRBV6-5	TGTGCCAGCAGTTACTCGCCAGGGTTAAATGAGCAGTTCTTC	CASSYSPGLNEQFF
NA	TRBJ1-1	TRBD1	TRBV5-5	TGTGCCAGCAGCCTTGCAGGGGGTGAAGCTTTCTTT	CASSLAGGEAFF
NA	TRBJ2-1	TRBD2	TRBV4-2	TGTGCCAGCAGCCGGGGACTAGCGGGAGATGGGAATGAGCAGTTCTTC	CASSRGLAGDGNEQFF
few	TRBJ1-3	NA	TRBV5-6	TGTGCCAGCAGCTTGGACCTCTCTGGAAACACCATATATTTT	CASSLDLSGNTIYF
NA	TRBJ2-7	TRBD1	TRBV5-4	TGTGCCAGCAGCCCGGACCAGGGGGCGTACCACGAGCAGTACTTC	CASSPDQGAYHEQYF
NA	TRBJ2-6	TRBD1	TRBV30	TGTGCCTGGAGGAGGGGACAGGGGCTCTCTGGGGCCAACGTCCTGACTTTC	CAWRRGQGLSGANVLTF
few	TRBJ1-2	NA	TRBV6-1	TGTGCCAGCAGCTCCGACAGCTATGGCTACACCTTC	CASSSDSYGYTF
NA	TRBJ1-1	NA	TRBV6-6	TGTGCCAGCAGTTACTCGCGGGCATCGGACACTGAAGCTTTCTTT	CASSYSRASDTEAFF
NA	TRBJ2-6	NA	TRBV18	TGTGCCAGCTCACCCCTCGGGGGGCAGGGTTACGTCTCTGGGGCCAACGTCCTGACTTTC	CASSPLGGQGYVSGANVLTF
NA	TRBJ1-2	NA	TRBV30	TGTGCCTGGAGTGTACTTAGCGGGACAACCTATGGCTACACCTTC	CAWSVLSGTTYGYTF
few	TRBJ2-7	NA	TRBV30	TGTGCCTGGAGTGTACAAGGGCACGAGCAGTACTTC	CAWSVQGHEQYF
NA	TRBJ2-3	NA	TRBV5-1	TGCGCCAGCAGCTTGGCCGACAGCGGAAGCACAGATACGCAGTATTTT	CASSLADSGSTDTQYF
NA	TRBJ2-1	NA	TRBV29-1	TGCAGCGTTGAATGGCGGGATGTTTCCTACAATGAGCAGTTCTTC	CSVEWRDVSYNEQFF
NA	TRBJ1-2	TRBD1	TRBV25-1	TGTGCCAGCAGTGAGATAACAGGGGGCTTTCTGGGTGGCTACACCTTC	CASSEITGGFLGGYTF
few	TRBJ1-5	NA	TRBV28	TGTGCCAGCAGTTTAGGGAATCAGCCCCAGCATTTT	CASSLGNQPQHF
NA	TRBJ2-6	NA	TRBV30	TGTGCCTGGGATAATACGGCTGGGGCCAACGTCCTGACTTTC	CAWDNTAGANVLTF
few	TRBJ1-4	NA	TRBV29-1	TGCAGCCCCAAAGGGCTAGGGGCTAATGAAAAACTGTTTTTT	CSPKGLGANEKLFF
NA	TRBJ1-6	NA	TRBV2	TGTGCCAGCAGTGATGAGGGCTATAATTCACCCCTCCACTTT	CASSDEGYNSPLHF
NA	TRBJ2-1	NA	TRBV14	TGTGCCAGCAGCCCCCTTGGCATTCGGATTGAGCAGTTCTTC	CASSPLGIRIEQFF
few	TRBJ2-7	NA	TRBV30	TGTGCCTGGACCCCCGCCTCACAGGGTTACGAGCAGTACTTC	CAWTPASQGYEQYF
NA	TRBJ2-7	NA	TRBV7-2	TGTGCCAGCAGCTTAGCGTCTAGCGACGCCTACGAGCAGTACTTC	CASSLASSDAYEQYF
NA	TRBJ2-7	NA	TRBV6-6	TGTGCCAGCAGTTTCCCGGACGATTCCTACGAGCAGTACTTC	CASSFPDDSYEQYF
NA	TRBJ2-3	NA	TRBV15	TGTGCCACCAGCAGACAACTCCGTTCCACAGATACGCAGTATTTT	CATSRQLRSTDTQYF
NA	TRBJ2-3	NA	TRBV6-4	TGTGCCAGCAGTGACCAAAGGGCAGATACGCAGTATTTT	CASSDQRADTQYF
few	TRBJ1-2	NA	TRBV29-1	TGCAGCGTTGAAGATCTCGGGGCGCAGAACTATGGCTACACCTTC	CSVEDLGAQNYGYTF
few	TRBJ1-5	NA	TRBV28	TGTGCCAGCAGCTTGACAGGCAATAGGCCCCAGCATTTT	CASSLTGNRPQHF
few	TRBJ2-4	TRBD2	TRBV7-2	TGTGCCAGCAGCTTACTAGCGGGAGGACCCGGAAACATTCAGTACTTC	CASSLLAGGPGNIQYF
NA	TRBJ2-1	TRBD2	TRBV6-1	TGTGCCAGCAGTGAAGGGTCGGGAGGTGGGTACAATGAGCAGTTCTTC	CASSEGSGGGYNEQFF
NA	TRBJ2-7	TRBD1	TRBV18	TGTGCCAGCTCAAGTACCGGGACAGGGGGTGCCGAGCAGTACTTC	CASSSTGTGGAEQYF
NA	TRBJ1-1	TRBD1	TRBV12-5	TGTGCTAGTGTAGGGACAGCGAACACTGAAGCTTTCTTT	CASVGTANTEAFF
NA	TRBJ2-7	TRBD1	TRBV7-8	TGTGCCAGCAGCCCCCGGACAGGGTCATTCTACGAGCAGTACTTC	CASSPRTGSFYEQYF
NA	TRBJ1-4	TRBD1	TRBV9	TGTGCCAGCAGCGTAGATGGGACAGGAGGCGAAAAACTGTTTTTT	CASSVDGTGGEKLFF
few	TRBJ1-1	NA	TRBV4-1	TGCGCCAGCAGCCACCTCGGGGGTAAGGCTGAAGCTTTCTTT	CASSHLGGKAEAFF
NA	TRBJ1-2	NA	TRBV2	TGTGCCAGCATCTATGACCAGGGAATCGATGGTAGCTACACCTTC	CASIYDQGIDGSYTF
few	TRBJ2-3	NA	TRBV27	TGTGCCAGCAGTTTCGCCGAACAGGGAACGCAGTATTTT	CASSFAEQGTQYF